A single sample gave rise to the 21 T cell receptor beta chains below, sequenced in a study of blood T cells in healthy people across ages. Then a second PCR, running about 6 to 12 cycles, was carried out with a sample-barcoded 5' primer and a J-beta primer mix. One entry per CDR3 protein results from TCRdb running MiXCR on the 5' RACE reads. Of approximately 1.5 million distinct CDR3 sequences detected, approximately 39% appear once; the ten largest clones hold more than 4%. Sequencing input: blood. Source of these receptors: a woman aged 18-29 years in good health.

The chain recombines TRBV28 with TRBJ2-7; 13 nucleotides line up with TRBD2. The CDR3 runs to 15 residues. The J segment lost 4 bases and the V segment lost 2 bases, leaving 2 bases of the junction unmatched. Germline CDR1 reads MDHEN; CDR2 reads SYDVKM. The CDR3 sequence is CASSLGTSGMYEQYF. DNA for the CDR3: TGTGCCAGCAGTTTAGGGACTAGCGGGATGTACGAGCAGTACTTC.

The rearrangement uses TRBV5-1 and TRBJ2-7, with D tentatively TRBD1 or TRBD2 (7 bases each). The CDR3 runs to 15 residues. Deletions cut 4 bases from V and 1 base from J, with 15 bases between. The germline CDR1 and CDR2 sequences are SGHRS and YFSETQ. CDR3 in DNA: TGCGCCAGCAGCACACAGGGGACTATTTCCTACGAGCAGTACTTC. Translating gives CASSTQGTISYEQYF.

V usage is TRBV7-2 and J usage is TRBJ2-2; D unclear. CDR3 length equals 13 residues. Looked up from germline, CDR1 is SGHTA and CDR2 is FQGNSA. V dropped 4 bases and J dropped 2 bases, with 5 bases sitting between them. CDR3 nucleotides: TGTGCCAGCAGCTCACCTAACACCGGGGAGCTGTTTTTT. Its protein product is CASSSPNTGELFF.

J is TRBJ1-5 and V is TRBV7-9; D is unclear. Germline CDR1 reads SEHNR; CDR2 reads FQNEAQ (reference sequence). V lost 2 bases and J 6 bases, leaving 8 bases between the germline ends. The CDR3 contains 13 residues. CDR3 amino acids: CASSLRVGQPQHF. For the CDR3, the DNA is TGTGCCAGCAGCTTACGAGTCGGTCAGCCCCAGCATTTT.

Notes on this clonotype: An end of the junction differs from the germline gene, which may be a read error. This chain's CDR3 is CATSRGSSGGPIITDTLYF. CDR3 bases: TGTGCCACCAGCAGAGGTTCTAGCGGGGGACCTATAATCACAGATACGCTGTATTTT. The gene calls are TRBV15 and TRBJ2-3; 10 nucleotides align to TRBD2. Germline V gene sequence: CDR1 LNHNV, CDR2 YYDKDF (reference sequence). The CDR3 runs to 19 residues.

The rearrangement uses TRBV27 and TRBJ2-3; D perhaps matches TRBD2 (5 bases). The CDR3 extends over 16 amino acids. V shed 5 bases and J shed 6 bases, with 21 bases lying between them. Germline V gives CDR1 MNHEY, CDR2 SMNVEV (reference sequence). The CDR3 DNA sequence: TGTGCCAGCAGTCCTAGCACCCAACCTTCACATGATACGCAGTATTTT. Its translation is CASSPSTQPSHDTQYF.

This clonotype came up a few times. The genes are TRBV2 and TRBJ1-5, with 8 nucleotides matching TRBD1. Germline V gene sequence: CDR1 SNHLY, CDR2 FYNNEI. The trim removed 8 bases at V and 4 bases at J, leaving 4 bases unmatched. The CDR3 has 13 amino acids. The CDR3 DNA reads as TGTGCCAGCGGGACAGGCTATAATCAGCCCCAGCATTTT. Encoded protein: CASGTGYNQPQHF.

This clonotype has a handful of counts. V is TRBV27 and J is TRBJ2-5; the match to TRBD1 covers 9 bases. Germline V gene sequence: CDR1 MNHEY, CDR2 SMNVEV (reference sequence). V gave up 2 bases and J gave up 4 bases; unmatched junction bases: 5. The CDR3 totals 15 residues. The chain's CDR3 is CASSLNRGRGETQYF. CDR3 nucleotides: TGTGCCAGCAGTTTAAACAGGGGGCGCGGAGAGACCCAGTACTTC.

V and J are TRBV20-1 and TRBJ1-2; TRBD1 aligns across 7 bases. The CDR3 length is 15 residues. Germline V gives CDR1 DFQATT, CDR2 SNEGSKA (reference sequence). V dropped 1 base and J dropped 7; count of bases not matched to a gene: 12. CDR3 protein: CSARAGTEGGVGYTF. CDR3 DNA: TGCAGTGCTAGAGCCGGGACAGAGGGGGGGGTTGGCTACACCTTC.

The chain joins TRBV20-1 to TRBJ2-6, with no clear D. Germline V gene data show CDR1 as DFQATT and CDR2 as SNEGSKA (reference sequence). Trimming took 0 bases from V and 1 from J, leaving 16 bases between them. The CDR3 contains 18 residues. The chain's CDR3 is CSARDVTSPGSGANVLTF. DNA of the CDR3: TGCAGTGCTAGAGATGTTACGTCTCCAGGTTCTGGGGCCAACGTCCTGACTTTC.

This clonotype was seen more than once but under ten times. The chain has TRBV3-1 and TRBJ2-1; D is unclear. V lost 1 base, J lost 9 bases, and 7 bases lay in between. Germline CDR1 LGHDT, CDR2 YNNKEL (reference sequence). The CDR3 totals 12 residues. The CDR3 nucleotides read TGTGCCAGCAGCCAAGTTGAAGGTGAGCAGTTCTTC. Residues: CASSQVEGEQFF.

This chain uses TRBV28 with TRBJ2-4, with D perhaps TRBD1 (6 bases). The CDR3 sequence is 16 residues long. With 7 bases removed from V and 1 base from J, the gap between germline ends came to 17 bases. Germline V gene lookup returns CDR1 MDHEN and CDR2 SYDVKM. CDR3 sequence reads: CASKSQGSQAKNIQYF. The CDR3 DNA is TGTGCCAGCAAATCCCAGGGGTCCCAGGCCAAAAACATTCAGTACTTC. Supplemented by reference TRBV28 and TRBJ2-4, the full variable domain reads DVKVTQSSRYLVKRTGEKVFLECVQDMDHENMFWYRQDPGLGLRLIYFSYDVKMKEKGDIPEGYSVSREKKERFSLILESASTNQTSMYLCASKSQGSQAKNIQYFGAGTRLSVL.

The chain uses TRBV7-9 and TRBJ2-1, with TRBD1 identical over 7 bases. From germline, CDR1 is SEHNR and CDR2 FQNEAQ (reference sequence). With V trimmed by 4 bases and J by 2 bases, 5 bases remained unmatched. This CDR3 spans 15 amino acids. CDR3 loop: CASSSHRGTYNEQFF. The CDR3 DNA follows: TGTGCCAGCAGCTCTCACAGGGGAACCTACAATGAGCAGTTCTTC.

The chain carries TRBV5-1 and TRBJ2-1, with D perhaps matching TRBD2 (6 bases). CDR1 and CDR2 from the germline V gene are SGHRS and YFSETQ. The CDR3 sequence is 14 residues long. Between the trimmed V and J ends, which lost 0 bases and 8 bases, there was a span of 12 bases. As DNA, the CDR3 is TGCGCCAGCAGCTTGGCCGGGGGAAGCTATGAGCAGTTCTTC. It yields the protein CASSLAGGSYEQFF.

Only a few counts were recorded for this clonotype. The chain links TRBV6-2 or TRBV6-3 to TRBJ1-1; maybe TRBD1 (6 bases). The CDR3 consists of 13 residues. Germline V gives CDR1 MNHEY, CDR2 SVGEGT. Trimming pared 10 bases from V and 4 bases from J, leaving 16 bases between. Here the CDR3 DNA reads TGTGCCACTAACAGGGATGAGGGCACTGAAGCTTTCTTT. Translating it yields CATNRDEGTEAFF.

The chain joins TRBV28 to TRBJ1-2; 7 nucleotides align to TRBD1. The CDR3 is 15 amino acids. Germline CDR1 MDHEN, CDR2 SYDVKM. With 6 bases clipped from V and 3 bases from J, the junction kept 10 bases outside the gene matches. The CDR3 is CASRTTGDADYGYTF. The CDR3 region has the DNA TGTGCCAGCAGGACCACAGGGGACGCGGACTATGGCTACACCTTC.

The table lists this clonotype with a few counts. V usage is TRBV7-8 and J usage is TRBJ2-1; tentatively, D is TRBD1 or TRBD2 (5 bases each). The CDR3 runs 15 residues. The germline gives CDR1 SGHVS, CDR2 FQNEAQ. The V gene lost 6 bases and the J gene lost 4 bases, with 16 bases spanning the gap. In DNA form, the CDR3 reads TGTGCCAGCAGGGCCGGGACGAGGGAATACAATGAGCAGTTCTTC. It encodes CASRAGTREYNEQFF.

In this sample, this clonotype turned up many times. The chain carries TRBV20-1 and TRBJ2-3; 7 bases align to TRBD2. The CDR3 covers 17 residues. Germline CDR1 and CDR2: DFQATT and SNEGSKA (reference sequence). Losses at the gene ends were 7 bases for V and 9 bases for J; bases not matched to a gene: 25. The CDR3 sequence: CSVAQDYSGYDVGTQYF. CDR3 in DNA: TGCAGTGTCGCCCAGGACTATAGCGGGTATGATGTGGGAACGCAGTATTTT.

In this sample, this clonotype turned up a few times. This chain connects TRBV4-3 to TRBJ2-7; D unclear. The CDR3 consists of 15 residues. V gave up 0 bases and J gave up 7 bases, with 16 bases separating them. The V gene's germline CDR1 is LGHNA and CDR2 YSLEER. The CDR3 DNA reads as TGCGCCAGCAGCCAAGAAGGATTTCGGGTGAATGAGCAGTACTTC. Amino acid sequence: CASSQEGFRVNEQYF.

The J gene is TRBJ2-3, the V gene TRBV9, with no clear D. This CDR3 is built from 14 residues. V dropped 4 bases and J dropped 1 base, with 10 bases sitting between them. Germline CDR1 is SGDLS and CDR2 is YYNGEE. As DNA, the CDR3 is TGTGCCAGCAGCCCTACCCAGGGCACAGATACGCAGTATTTT. Translated, it gives CASSPTQGTDTQYF.

Comment on this clonotype: The junction does not match germline at one end; this may be a read error. The chain carries TRBV27 and TRBJ1-1; D possibly corresponds to TRBD1 (5 bases). CDR1 is MNHEY and CDR2 is SMNVEV in the germline V gene (reference sequence). CDR3 length: 14 amino acids. The CDR3 reads CTSEAAGGNTEAFF. The DNA for the CDR3 is TGTACCAGCGAGGCCGCGGGGGGGAACACTGAAGCTTTCTTT.